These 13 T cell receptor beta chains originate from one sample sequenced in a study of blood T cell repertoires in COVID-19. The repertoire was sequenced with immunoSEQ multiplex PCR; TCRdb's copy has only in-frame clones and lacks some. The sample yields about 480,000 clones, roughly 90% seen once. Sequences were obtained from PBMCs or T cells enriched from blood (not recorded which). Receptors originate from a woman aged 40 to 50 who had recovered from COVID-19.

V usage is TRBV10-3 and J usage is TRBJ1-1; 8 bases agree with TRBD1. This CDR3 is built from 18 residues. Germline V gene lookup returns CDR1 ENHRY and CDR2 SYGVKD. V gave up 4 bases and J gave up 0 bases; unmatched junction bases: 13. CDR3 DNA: TGTGCCATCAGTGGGGCCTTCCCAGGGACAGGAATGAACACTGAAGCTTTCTTT. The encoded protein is CAISGAFPGTGMNTEAFF.

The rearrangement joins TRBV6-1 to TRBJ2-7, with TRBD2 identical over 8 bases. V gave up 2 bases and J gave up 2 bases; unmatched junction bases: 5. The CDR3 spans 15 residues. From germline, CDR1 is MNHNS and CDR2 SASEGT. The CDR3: CASSEMKRGPYEQYF. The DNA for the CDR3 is TGTGCCAGCAGTGAAATGAAGCGGGGGCCCTACGAGCAGTACTTC.

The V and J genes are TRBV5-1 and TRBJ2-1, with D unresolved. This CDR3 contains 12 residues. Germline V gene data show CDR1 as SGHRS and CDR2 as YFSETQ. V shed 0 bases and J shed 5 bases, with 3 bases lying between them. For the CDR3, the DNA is TGCGCCAGCAGCTTGGGAGACAATGAGCAGTTCTTC. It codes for CASSLGDNEQFF.

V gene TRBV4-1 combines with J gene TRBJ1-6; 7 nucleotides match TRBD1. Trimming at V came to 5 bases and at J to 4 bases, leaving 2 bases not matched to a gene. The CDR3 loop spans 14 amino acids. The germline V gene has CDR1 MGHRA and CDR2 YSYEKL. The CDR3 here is CASSKGQYNSPLHF. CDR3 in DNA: TGCGCCAGCAGCAAGGGACAGTATAATTCACCCCTCCACTTT.

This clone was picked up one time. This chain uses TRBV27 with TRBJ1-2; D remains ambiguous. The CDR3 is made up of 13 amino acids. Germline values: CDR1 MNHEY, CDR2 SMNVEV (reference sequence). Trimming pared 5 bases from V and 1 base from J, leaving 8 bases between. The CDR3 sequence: CASSPYINYGYTF. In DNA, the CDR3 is TGTGCCAGCAGTCCTTACATTAACTATGGCTACACCTTC.

Here the CDR3 reads CASSWPAGSTDTQYF. The CDR3 DNA reads as TGTGCCAGCAGCTGGCCCGCCGGGAGCACAGATACGCAGTATTTT. The chain recombines TRBV7-6 with TRBJ2-3, with D unresolved. The CDR3 totals 15 residues. Trimming cost V 4 bases and J 0 bases, with 11 bases left between them. In germline, CDR1 is SGHVS, CDR2 FNYEAQ. Using reference TRBV7-6 and TRBJ2-3 for the parts outside the CDR3, the full variable domain is GAGVSQSPRYKVTKRGQDVALRCDPISGHVSLYWYRQALGQGPEFLTYFNYEAQQDKSGLPNDRFSAERPEGSISTLTIQRTEQRDSAMYRCASSWPAGSTDTQYFGPGTRLTVL.

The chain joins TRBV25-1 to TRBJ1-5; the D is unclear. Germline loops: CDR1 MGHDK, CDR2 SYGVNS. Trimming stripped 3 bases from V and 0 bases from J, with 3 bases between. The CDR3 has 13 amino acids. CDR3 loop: CASSDSSNQPQHF. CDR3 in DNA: TGTGCCAGCAGTGACAGTAGCAATCAGCCCCAGCATTTT.

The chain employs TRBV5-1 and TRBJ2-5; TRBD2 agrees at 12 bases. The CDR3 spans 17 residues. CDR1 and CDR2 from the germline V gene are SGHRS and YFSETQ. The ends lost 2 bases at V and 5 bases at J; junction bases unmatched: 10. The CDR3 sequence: CASSFLAASGRVETQYF. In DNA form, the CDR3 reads TGCGCCAGCAGCTTTTTGGCGGCTAGCGGGAGGGTGGAGACCCAGTACTTC.

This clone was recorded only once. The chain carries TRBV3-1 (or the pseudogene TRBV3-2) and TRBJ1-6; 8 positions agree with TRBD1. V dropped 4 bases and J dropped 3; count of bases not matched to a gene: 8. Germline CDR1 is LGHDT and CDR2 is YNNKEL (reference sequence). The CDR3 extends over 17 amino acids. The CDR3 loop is CASSPTGQGVYNSPLHF. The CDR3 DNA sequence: TGTGCCAGCAGCCCCACCGGACAGGGCGTCTATAATTCACCCCTCCACTTT.

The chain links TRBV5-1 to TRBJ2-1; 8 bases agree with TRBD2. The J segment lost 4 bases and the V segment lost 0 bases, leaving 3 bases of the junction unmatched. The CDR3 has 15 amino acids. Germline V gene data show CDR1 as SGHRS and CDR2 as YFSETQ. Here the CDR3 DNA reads TGCGCCAGCAGCTTGGTCCGGGAGGGTTACAATGAGCAGTTCTTC. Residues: CASSLVREGYNEQFF. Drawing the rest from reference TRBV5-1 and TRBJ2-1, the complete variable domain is KAGVTQTPRYLIKTRGQQVTLSCSPISGHRSVSWYQQTPGQGLQFLFEYFSETQRNKGNFPGRFSGRQFSNSRSEMNVSTLELGDSALYLCASSLVREGYNEQFFGPGTRLTVL.

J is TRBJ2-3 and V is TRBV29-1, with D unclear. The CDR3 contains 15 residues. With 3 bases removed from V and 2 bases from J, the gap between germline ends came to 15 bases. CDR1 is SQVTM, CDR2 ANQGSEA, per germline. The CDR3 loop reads CSVDGLHDNTDTQYF. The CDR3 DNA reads TGCAGCGTTGATGGTTTACATGATAACACAGATACGCAGTATTTT.

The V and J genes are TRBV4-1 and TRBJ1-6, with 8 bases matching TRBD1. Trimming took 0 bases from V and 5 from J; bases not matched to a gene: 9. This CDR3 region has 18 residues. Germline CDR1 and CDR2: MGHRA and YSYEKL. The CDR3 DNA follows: TGCGCCAGCAGCCAAGAGGGGACAGGCGAGGCGGATAATTCACCCCTCCACTTT. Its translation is CASSQEGTGEADNSPLHF.

CDR3 loop: CASSVRSSVDSYEQYF. CDR3 nucleotides: TGTGCCAGCAGCGTACGGAGTAGCGTAGACTCCTACGAGCAGTACTTC. The V call is TRBV9, the J call TRBJ2-7; TRBD2 is a possible D gene (5 bases). This CDR3 contains 16 residues. CDR1 SGDLS and CDR2 YYNGEE come from the germline V gene. Trimming took off 1 base at V and 0 bases at J, with 14 bases between the two ends.